The T cell receptor beta chain described here comes from a study of human T cells and chemical hapten exposure. Study results and limitations: Higher patch test scores went with higher counts of PT1 expanded TCRs.

Trimming removed 4 bases from V and 5 bases from J, with 20 bases in between. This CDR3 spans 16 amino acids. Germline V gene sequence: CDR1 SGHAT, CDR2 FQNNGV. A single record per CDR3 protein comes from TCRdb applying MiXCR to the RACE reads. The data contain roughly 190,000 distinct CDR3 sequences, approximately 20% of them singletons. The table lists this clonotype with a few counts. Its antigen is currently unknown. Time point noted: patch test 1, 2 weeks after DPC sensitization. Indicated treatment: therapeutic diphenylcyclopropenone sensitization with weekly scalp DPC. The chain links TRBV11-2 to TRBJ2-5; D might be TRBD1 (6 bases). The clonotype was recovered from a woman aged 45-65 years with alopecia areata. Some clones in this sample may be carry-over from other donors' samples. Sequencing used whole blood, obtained in connection with sensitization to the hapten diphenylcyclopropenone (DPC). CDR3 nucleotides: TGTGCCAGCAGCTGGGGGCGGGCAGGGTTCCTGGAGACCCAGTACTTC. This encodes CASSWGRAGFLETQYF.